This TCR beta chain came from a study of CD8+ T cells in alopecia areata (dated by TCRdb to between 2017 and 2018). Regarding the research as a whole: Treated patients were enrolled in an open-label pilot trial of oral tofacitinib, 5 to 10 mg twice daily, for moderate-to-severe alopecia areata. In humans, TCRbeta sequencing was performed on scalp tissue and on sorted CD4+ and CD8+ peripheral blood T cells from healthy controls and from patients with patchy or totalis/universalis alopecia areata. In both human patients and the C3H/HeJ mouse model, the study applied high-throughput TCRbeta sequencing to look at T cell clonal expansion in alopecia areata. Patients received tofacitinib for 6 to 18 months and were then followed off drug for 6 months to check for delayed response and recurrence. Clonality in the scalp was compared among normal scalp (n=4), patchy alopecia areata scalp (n=8), and alopecia totalis/universalis scalp (n=8). Biopsies were taken from tofacitinib-treated patients at baseline and again at 4 and 24 weeks into treatment, and several of those patients also had a later scalp biopsy. The RNA source kit depended on sample type: the PAXgene miRNA kit for fixed scalp, the miRNeasy kit for PBMCs, and the RNeasy kit for mouse skin. TCRbeta CDR3 regions were amplified by immunoSEQ multiplex PCR using 35 Vbeta forward and 13 Jbeta reverse primers. Study-level results and caveats: Shared TCR sequences between patients were less evident than in mice, which may be partly attributable to HLA diversity in the patient population. Compared with normal scalp, lesional scalp, particularly in alopecia totalis/universalis, had higher clonality and more expanded CD8+ clones, which suggests antigenic drive. Unlike mouse skin, where gammadelta T cells dominate, normal human skin contains resident alphabeta T cells that get sequenced too, which complicates analysis of the scalp TCR repertoire.

Comment on this clone: The antigen this receptor binds is unknown. No much larger clone is present one base from it, and per-base qualities are unavailable.

The library was built by means of the immunoSEQ multiplex PCR assay. To provide template for TCR sequencing, every sample had RNA extracted and reverse transcribed into cDNA. SuperScript III was used for first-strand cDNA synthesis, primed with a 2:1 mix of oligo-dT and random hexamers. A synthetic immune receptor repertoire was used to measure amplification bias, and any remaining bias was corrected computationally. The source study handled its data this way. Raw reads were preprocessed for error removal, and CDR3 was defined according to IMGT conventions as running from the conserved cysteine to phenylalanine. Clonality was calculated as 1 minus Shannon entropy normalized by log2 of the number of productive unique TCRs. Whether each scalp clone was CD4 or CD8 was inferred by checking scalp TCRbeta sequences against the CD4 and CD8 repertoires from sorted blood. TCRdb provides this immuneACCESS table in a form limited to in-frame rearrangements. Some clones are lacking; in checked studies, under half of them reflect an unresolved V gene, and why the rest are absent is not known. For V, J and clone size, that table is used; D and trimming come from the DNA. The sample table shows about 200,000 clones, and about 53% are seen once. The top ten clones comprise around 0.46% of the sample.

The V and J ends are trimmed by 7 bases and 4 bases, leaving 14 bases between them. The CDR3 goes from the cysteine to the phenylalanine over 13 residues. Kept here is only the CDR3 DNA, which spans 39 bases and is read in frame from base 1. As encoded in the germline V gene, CDR1 is SGHRS while CDR2 is YFSETQ. The time point label, as the study defines it: baseline before oral tofacitinib. Lesional scalp punch biopsies and peripheral blood were obtained from alopecia areata patients. PBMCs were isolated by density centrifugation and stained for CD3, CD4 and CD8, after which CD4+ and CD8+ T cells were sorted on a FACSAria.

The sample in question was CD4+ T cells sorted from blood, obtained at week 0. The clonotype was recovered from a human donor with alopecia areata. The chain is made from TRBV5-1 and TRBJ1-2, and the D gene may be TRBD1, 6 bases matching. The CDR3 here reads CASGIGGPYGYTF. The bases read TGCGCCAGCGGCATTGGGGGGCCCTATGGCTACACCTTC.